This T cell receptor beta chain was found in a study of CD8 T cells in Susac syndrome. RNA, at about 0.45 to 1 ug, was reverse transcribed with random hexamers. TCR beta CDR3 was amplified by immunoSEQ multiplex PCR. This amplification extended across 54 Vbeta and 13 Jbeta segments. TCRdb recomputed calls from the immunoSEQ multiplex PCR reads with MiXCR, one row per CDR3 protein. This repertoire shows some 120,000 distinct CDR3 sequences, about nine tenths found once; its top ten account for around 0.14%. The authors sequenced TCR beta from blood CD8+ and CD4+ T cells. Controls comprised healthy donors matched for age and sex. Per germline, CDR1 LNHDA and CDR2 SQIVND (reference sequence). This CDR3 is 16 amino acids long. Trimming removed 2 bases at V and 4 bases at J, with 17 bases between.

J is TRBJ1-2 and V is TRBV19, with D possibly being TRBD1 (6 bases). This receptor was identified in a human donor in good health. Sequenced material: CD4+ T cells from PBMCs. The CDR3 nucleotides read TGTGCCAGTAGTATAACTTCAACAGGGATCGCCTATGGCTACACCTTC. Its protein is CASSITSTGIAYGYTF.